A selection of T cell receptor beta chains follows, all from one sample in a study of T cell changes during pregnancy in multiple sclerosis. Sequencing used immunoSEQ multiplex PCR; TCRdb keeps in-frame clones, though not all of them. Here the sample spans 50,000 or so clones, around 93% being singletons. Sample: CD4+ T cells from peripheral blood mononuclear cells, taken after pregnancy. These receptors came from a female donor with multiple sclerosis, enrolled in a pregnancy study. Both conserved end residues are part of each CDR3. The D gene is left open where the match is weak. Expanded clones get a size class; other rows say once, few or many, or leave the size out.

j_call,d_call,clone_size,v_call,cdr3_aa,cdr3_nt
TRBJ1-2,-,-,TRBV7-2,CASSQTSVAYGYTF,TGTGCCAGCAGCCAGACCAGTGTAGCTTATGGCTACACCTTC
TRBJ2-1,TRBD2,-,TRBV11-2,CASSLGLAEGNEQFF,TGTGCCAGCAGCTTAGGACTAGCGGAAGGGAATGAGCAGTTCTTC
TRBJ2-7,TRBD2,-,TRBV2,CASSRRNSGRHEQYF,TGTGCCAGCAGCCGAAGGAATAGCGGGAGGCACGAGCAGTACTTC
TRBJ2-5,-,-,TRBV27,CASQQAQTQYF,TGTGCCAGCCAACAGGCGCAGACCCAGTACTTC
TRBJ1-1,-,-,TRBV7-2,CASSLDRNTEAFF,TGTGCCAGCAGCTTAGACAGGAACACTGAAGCTTTCTTT
TRBJ1-1,-,-,TRBV12-2,CASRLGRRRGFF,TGTGCAAGTCGCTTAGGGAGACGCCGAGGGTTCTTT
TRBJ2-1,TRBD2,-,TRBV6-5,CASSYSSGSAGDRQFF,TGTGCCAGCAGTTACTCGTCGGGGAGTGCGGGAGACAGGCAGTTCTTC
TRBJ2-7,-,-,TRBV6-5,CASSAVRGTYEQYF,TGTGCCAGCAGTGCGGTTAGGGGGACCTACGAGCAGTACTTC
TRBJ2-3,TRBD2,-,TRBV4-2,CASSQEIAGGTRDTQYF,TGTGCCAGCAGCCAAGAAATAGCGGGAGGTACCAGGGATACGCAGTATTTT
TRBJ2-1,-,-,TRBV10-3,CAISGGNNEQFF,TGTGCCATCAGTGGAGGAAACAATGAGCAGTTCTTC
TRBJ2-2,-,-,TRBV6-5,CASRRETGFTGELFF,TGTGCCAGCAGGAGAGAGACAGGTTTCACCGGGGAGCTGTTTTTT
TRBJ2-3,-,-,TRBV25-1,CASSSPTSPGTDTQYF,TGTGCCAGCAGCTCACCAACTAGCCCCGGCACAGATACGCAGTATTTT
TRBJ1-1,-,-,TRBV5-5,CASSLVGVTTEAFF,TGTGCCAGCAGCTTGGTGGGTGTGACAACTGAAGCTTTCTTT
TRBJ2-5,-,-,TRBV7-9,CASSFPGLRIQETQYF,TGTGCCAGCAGCTTCCCGGGACTTCGGATTCAAGAGACCCAGTACTTC
TRBJ2-1,TRBD2,-,TRBV28,CASSRREASYNEQFF,TGTGCCAGCAGTAGGCGGGAGGCATCCTACAATGAGCAGTTCTTC
TRBJ2-7,TRBD2,-,TRBV15,CATSRETSGRLGEQYF,TGTGCCACCAGCAGAGAGACTAGCGGGAGATTGGGGGAGCAGTACTTC
TRBJ2-5,TRBD2,-,TRBV10-3,CAISDAGTSRETQYF,TGTGCCATCAGTGACGCGGGGACTAGTCGGGAGACCCAGTACTTC
TRBJ2-1,-,-,TRBV7-2,CASSGAPSSYNEQFF,TGTGCCAGCAGTGGGGCTCCGAGCTCCTACAATGAGCAGTTCTTC
TRBJ2-3,-,-,TRBV4-3,CASSQDGATDTQYF,TGCGCCAGCAGCCAAGATGGGGCTACAGATACGCAGTATTTT
TRBJ2-7,TRBD2,-,TRBV5-4,CASSLGASGGTYEQYF,TGTGCCAGCAGCTTGGGTGCTAGCGGGGGAACCTACGAGCAGTACTTC
TRBJ1-1,-,-,TRBV7-8,CASSRFRGNTEAFF,TGTGCCAGCAGCCGTTTCAGGGGGAACACTGAAGCTTTCTTT
TRBJ2-6,TRBD2,-,TRBV7-2,CASSPKLAGDSGANVLTF,TGTGCCAGCAGCCCCAAACTAGCGGGAGATTCTGGGGCCAACGTCCTGACTTTC
TRBJ2-3,-,-,TRBV9,CASSPPTRSTDTQYF,TGTGCCAGCAGCCCACCGACTCGGAGCACAGATACGCAGTATTTT
TRBJ2-3,-,-,TRBV4-2,CASSARLEDTQYF,TGTGCCAGCAGCGCCAGGCTCGAAGATACGCAGTATTTT
TRBJ1-2,TRBD1,-,TRBV5-1,CASSFQGTGTFSF,TGCGCCAGCAGCTTCCAGGGGACAGGGACTTTCTCCTTC
TRBJ2-5,TRBD2,-,TRBV5-6,CASSLGLAGFKFGTQYF,TGTGCCAGCAGCTTGGGACTAGCGGGATTCAAGTTCGGGACCCAGTACTTC
TRBJ2-3,-,-,TRBV7-2,CATGRRADTQYF,TGTGCCACTGGTAGACGGGCAGATACGCAGTATTTT
TRBJ2-7,TRBD1,once,TRBV18,CASSRSGTGSYEQYF,TGTGCCAGCTCACGGTCCGGGACAGGATCCTACGAGCAGTACTTC
TRBJ2-7,TRBD1,-,TRBV7-9,CASSLDGTGGAEQYF,TGTGCCAGCAGCTTAGACGGGACAGGGGGCGCCGAGCAGTACTTC
TRBJ2-5,-,-,TRBV7-2,CASRKVGLETQYF,TGTGCCAGCAGGAAGGTGGGGCTCGAGACCCAGTACTTC